This T cell receptor beta chain emerged from a study of molecular identifiers for immune sequencing clone quantification. Both previously described methods and listed TCR primers were employed to make bulk TCR libraries. In TCRdb, the PCR reads were re-called with MiXCR into one record per CDR3 protein. The table lists some 590,000 distinct CDR3 sequences, around 25% of them singletons, with about 0.84% in the top ten. The naive CD8 libraries originated from between roughly 18,000 and 1,000,000 sorted cells and drew on 10%, 30% or 50% RNA. Germline values: CDR1 MNHEY, CDR2 SMNVEV (reference sequence). V was shortened by 6 bases and J by 0 bases, with 14 bases between the two germline ends. The CDR3 runs to 15 residues. Study findings and constraints: Spiked Jurkat TCR RNA equivalent to one cell was reportedly detectable in roughly 1 million naive cells. Clones above 20 RNA copies contained over 99% of effector molecules but under 1% of naive ones.

Worth noting for this clonotype: As yet, its antigen is unknown.

The origin of this receptor is a human donor in good health. Some libraries in this study had Jurkat cell RNA spiked in. The chain employs TRBV27 and TRBJ1-2; D remains unclear. Specimen: naive CD8+ T cells from blood, with Jurkat cell RNA spiked in. The subset denotes: FACS-sorted CD8+CD4-CCR7+CD45RA+ naive T cells. CDR3 nucleotide sequence: TGTGCCAGCAGGGAGGACGCACACACTAACTATGGCTACACCTTC. Translation gives CASREDAHTNYGYTF.